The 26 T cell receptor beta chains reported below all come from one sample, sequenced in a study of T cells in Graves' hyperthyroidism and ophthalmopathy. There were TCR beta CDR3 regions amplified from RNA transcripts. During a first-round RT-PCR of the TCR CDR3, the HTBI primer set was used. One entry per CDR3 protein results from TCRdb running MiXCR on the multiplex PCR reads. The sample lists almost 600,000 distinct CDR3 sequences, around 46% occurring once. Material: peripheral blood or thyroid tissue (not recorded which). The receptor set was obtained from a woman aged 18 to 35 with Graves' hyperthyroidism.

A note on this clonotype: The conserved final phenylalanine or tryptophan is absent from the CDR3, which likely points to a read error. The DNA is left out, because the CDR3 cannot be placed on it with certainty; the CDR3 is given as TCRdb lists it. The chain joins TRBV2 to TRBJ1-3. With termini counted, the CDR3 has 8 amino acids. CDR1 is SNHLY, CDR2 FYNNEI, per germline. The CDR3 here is CASSHVLA.

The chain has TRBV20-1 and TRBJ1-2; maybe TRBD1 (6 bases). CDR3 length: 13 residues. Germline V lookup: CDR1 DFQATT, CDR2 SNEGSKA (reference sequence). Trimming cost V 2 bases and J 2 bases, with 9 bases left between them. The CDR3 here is CSARRQGNYGYTF. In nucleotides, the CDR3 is TGCAGTGCTAGAAGGCAGGGGAACTATGGCTACACCTTC.

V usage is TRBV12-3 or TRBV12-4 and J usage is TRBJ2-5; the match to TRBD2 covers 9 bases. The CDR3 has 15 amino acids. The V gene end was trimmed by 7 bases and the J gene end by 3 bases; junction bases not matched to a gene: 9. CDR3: CASKPVAGAEETQYF. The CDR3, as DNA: TGTGCCAGCAAACCCGTAGCGGGAGCTGAAGAGACCCAGTACTTC.

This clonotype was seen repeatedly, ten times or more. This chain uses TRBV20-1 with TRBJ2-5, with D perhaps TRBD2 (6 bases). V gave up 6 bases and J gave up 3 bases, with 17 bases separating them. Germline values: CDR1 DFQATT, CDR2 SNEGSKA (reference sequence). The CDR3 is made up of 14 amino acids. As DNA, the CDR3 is TGCAGTGCACAACTAGCTACCAAGGAAGAGACCCAGTACTTC. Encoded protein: CSAQLATKEETQYF.

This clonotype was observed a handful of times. This chain's CDR3 is CASTGQGRPIYEQYF. The CDR3 region has the DNA TGTGCCAGCACCGGTCAAGGGCGTCCTATCTACGAGCAGTACTTC. The chain couples TRBV2 to TRBJ2-7; D is unresolved. There are 15 residues in the CDR3. Between the trimmed V and J ends, which lost 7 bases and 3 bases, there was a span of 19 bases. CDR1 and CDR2 from the germline V gene are SNHLY and FYNNEI.

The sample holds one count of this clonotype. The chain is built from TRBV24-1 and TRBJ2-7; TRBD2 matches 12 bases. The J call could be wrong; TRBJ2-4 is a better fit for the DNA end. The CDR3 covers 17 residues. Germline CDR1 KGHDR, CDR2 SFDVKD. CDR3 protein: CATSDSLAGGPQNIQYF. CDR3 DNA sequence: TGTGCCACCAGTGACTCCCTAGCGGGAGGGCCACAAAACATTCAGTACTTC.

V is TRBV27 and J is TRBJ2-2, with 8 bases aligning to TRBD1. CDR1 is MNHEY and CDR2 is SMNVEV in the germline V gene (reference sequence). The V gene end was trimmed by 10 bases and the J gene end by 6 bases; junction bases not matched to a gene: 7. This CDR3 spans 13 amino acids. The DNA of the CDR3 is TGTGCCAAGACAGGGGCCGAGCCCGGGGAGCTGTTTTTT. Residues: CAKTGAEPGELFF.

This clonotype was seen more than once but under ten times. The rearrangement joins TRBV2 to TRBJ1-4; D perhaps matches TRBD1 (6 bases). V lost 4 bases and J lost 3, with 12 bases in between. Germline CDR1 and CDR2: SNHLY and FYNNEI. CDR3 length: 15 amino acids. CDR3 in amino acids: CASSGETGANEKLFF. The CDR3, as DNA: TGTGCCAGCAGTGGGGAGACAGGTGCTAATGAAAAACTGTTTTTT.

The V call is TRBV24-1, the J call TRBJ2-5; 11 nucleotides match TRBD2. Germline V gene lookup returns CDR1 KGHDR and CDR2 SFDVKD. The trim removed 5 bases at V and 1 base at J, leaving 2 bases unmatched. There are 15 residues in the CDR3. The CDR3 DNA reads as TGTGCCACCAGTGGCGGGACTAGCGGCCAAGAGACCCAGTACTTC. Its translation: CATSGGTSGQETQYF.

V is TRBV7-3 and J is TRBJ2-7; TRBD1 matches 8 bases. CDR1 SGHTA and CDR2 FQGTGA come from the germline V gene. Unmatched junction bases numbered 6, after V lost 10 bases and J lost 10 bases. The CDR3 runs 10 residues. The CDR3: CATRGLQQYF. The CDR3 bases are TGTGCCACCAGGGGGCTACAACAGTACTTC.

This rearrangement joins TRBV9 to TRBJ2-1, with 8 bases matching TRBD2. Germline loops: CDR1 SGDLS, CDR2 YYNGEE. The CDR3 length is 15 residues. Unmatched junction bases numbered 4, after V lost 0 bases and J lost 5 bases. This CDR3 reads CASSVVLAGNNEQFF. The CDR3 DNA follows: TGTGCCAGCAGCGTAGTTTTAGCGGGAAACAATGAGCAGTTCTTC.

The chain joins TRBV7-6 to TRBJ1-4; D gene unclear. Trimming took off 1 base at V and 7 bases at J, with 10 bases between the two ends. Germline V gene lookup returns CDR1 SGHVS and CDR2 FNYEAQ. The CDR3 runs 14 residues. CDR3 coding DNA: TGTGCCAGCAGCTTAGGTGGCGGGAGTGAAAAACTGTTTTTT. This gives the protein CASSLGGGSEKLFF. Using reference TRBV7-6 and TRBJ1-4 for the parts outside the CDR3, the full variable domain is GAGVSQSPRYKVTKRGQDVALRCDPISGHVSLYWYRQALGQGPEFLTYFNYEAQQDKSGLPNDRFSAERPEGSISTLTIQRTEQRDSAMYRCASSLGGGSEKLFFGSGTQLSVL.

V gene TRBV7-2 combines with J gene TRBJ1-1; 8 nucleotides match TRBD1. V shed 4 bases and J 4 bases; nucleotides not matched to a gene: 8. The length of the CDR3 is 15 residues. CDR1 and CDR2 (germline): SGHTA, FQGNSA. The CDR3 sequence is CASSSYRQGITEAFF. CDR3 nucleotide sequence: TGTGCCAGCAGCTCCTACCGACAGGGGATCACTGAAGCTTTCTTT. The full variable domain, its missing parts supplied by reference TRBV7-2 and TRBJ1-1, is GAGVSQSPSNKVTEKGKDVELRCDPISGHTALYWYRQSLGQGLEFLIYFQGNSAPDKSGLPSDRFSAERTGGSVSTLTIQRTQQEDSAVYLCASSSYRQGITEAFFGQGTRLTVV.

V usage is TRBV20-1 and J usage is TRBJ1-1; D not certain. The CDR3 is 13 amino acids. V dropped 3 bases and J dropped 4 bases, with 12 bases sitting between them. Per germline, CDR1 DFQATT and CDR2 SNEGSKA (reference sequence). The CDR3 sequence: CSAREGLGTEAFF. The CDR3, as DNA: TGCAGTGCTAGGGAGGGATTAGGCACTGAAGCTTTCTTT.

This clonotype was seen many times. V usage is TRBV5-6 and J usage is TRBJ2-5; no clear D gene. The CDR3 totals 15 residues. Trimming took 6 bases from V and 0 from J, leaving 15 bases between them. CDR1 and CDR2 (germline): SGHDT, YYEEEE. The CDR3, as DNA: TGTGCCAGCATTCCCAAAGGACGTGACCAAGAGACCCAGTACTTC. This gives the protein CASIPKGRDQETQYF. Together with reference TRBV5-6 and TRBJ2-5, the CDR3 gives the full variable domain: DAGVTQSPTHLIKTRGQQVTLRCSPKSGHDTVSWYQQALGQGPQFIFQYYEEEERQRGNFPDRFSGHQFPNYSSELNVNALLLGDSALYLCASIPKGRDQETQYFGPGTRLLVL.

The CDR3 spells CASSRRVVHTEAFF. DNA for the CDR3: TGTGCCAGCAGCCGCAGGGTTGTCCACACTGAAGCTTTCTTT. V is TRBV7-2 and J is TRBJ1-1; a weak D match, TRBD1 (5 bases). V lost 5 bases, J lost 3 bases, and 13 bases lay in between. This CDR3 is 14 amino acids long. CDR1 SGHTA and CDR2 FQGNSA come from the germline V gene.

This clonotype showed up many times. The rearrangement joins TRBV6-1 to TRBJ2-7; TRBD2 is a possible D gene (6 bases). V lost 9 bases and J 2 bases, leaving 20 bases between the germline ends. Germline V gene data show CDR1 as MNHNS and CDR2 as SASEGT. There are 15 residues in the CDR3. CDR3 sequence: CASRSPGGRPYEQYF. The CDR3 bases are TGTGCCAGTCGATCACCCGGGGGACGGCCCTACGAGCAGTACTTC.

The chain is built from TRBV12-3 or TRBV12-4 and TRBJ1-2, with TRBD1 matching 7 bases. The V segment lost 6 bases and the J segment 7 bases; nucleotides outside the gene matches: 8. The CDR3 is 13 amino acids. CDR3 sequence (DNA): TGTGCCAGCAGCCCAGGGGGGTTGGCTGGCTACACCTTC. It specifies CASSPGGLAGYTF.

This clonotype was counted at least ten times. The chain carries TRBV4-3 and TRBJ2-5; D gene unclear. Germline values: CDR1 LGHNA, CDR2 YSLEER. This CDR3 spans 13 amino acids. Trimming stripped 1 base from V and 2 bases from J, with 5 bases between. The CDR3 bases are TGCGCCAGCAGCCAAGCCCATCAAGAGACCCAGTACTTC. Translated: CASSQAHQETQYF.

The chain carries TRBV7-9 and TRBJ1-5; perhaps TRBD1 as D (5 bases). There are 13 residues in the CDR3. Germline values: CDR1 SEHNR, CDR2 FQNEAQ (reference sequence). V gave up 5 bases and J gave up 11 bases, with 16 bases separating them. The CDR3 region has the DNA TGTGCCAGCAGCAACGACAGCCTTAGGACCCAGCATTTT. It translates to CASSNDSLRTQHF.

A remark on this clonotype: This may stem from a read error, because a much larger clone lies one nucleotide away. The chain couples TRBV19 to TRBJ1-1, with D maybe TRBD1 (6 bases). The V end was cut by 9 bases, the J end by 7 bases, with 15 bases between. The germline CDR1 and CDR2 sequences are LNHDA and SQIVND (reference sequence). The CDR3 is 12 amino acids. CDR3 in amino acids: CASSSRDIEAFF. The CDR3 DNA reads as TGTGCCAGCTCCAGCAGGGACATTGAAGCTTTCTTT. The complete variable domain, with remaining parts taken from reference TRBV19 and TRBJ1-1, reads DGGITQSPKYLFRKEGQNVTLSCEQNLNHDAMYWYRQDPGQGLRLIYYSQIVNDFQKGDIAEGYSVSREKKESFPLTVTSAQKNPTAFYLCASSSRDIEAFFGQGTRLTVV.

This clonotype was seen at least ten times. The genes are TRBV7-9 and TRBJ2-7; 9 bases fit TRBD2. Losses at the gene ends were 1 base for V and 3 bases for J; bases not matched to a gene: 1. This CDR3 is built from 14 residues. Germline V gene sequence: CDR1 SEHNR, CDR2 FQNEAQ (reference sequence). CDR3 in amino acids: CASSLEREVYEQYF. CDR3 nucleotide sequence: TGTGCCAGCAGCTTAGAGCGGGAGGTCTACGAGCAGTACTTC. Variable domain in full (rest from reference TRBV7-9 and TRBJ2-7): DTGVSQNPRHKITKRGQNVTFRCDPISEHNRLYWYRQTLGQGPEFLTYFQNEAQLEKSRLLSDRFSAERPKGSFSTLEIQRTEQGDSAMYLCASSLEREVYEQYFGPGTRLTVT.

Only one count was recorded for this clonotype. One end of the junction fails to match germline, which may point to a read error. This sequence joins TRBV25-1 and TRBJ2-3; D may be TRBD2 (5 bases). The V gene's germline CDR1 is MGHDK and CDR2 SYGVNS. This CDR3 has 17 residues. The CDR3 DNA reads TGTGCCAGCAGTGTCCCCCCGGACTGGGCGAATGGTGATACGCAGTGTTTT. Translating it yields CASSVPPDWANGDTQCF. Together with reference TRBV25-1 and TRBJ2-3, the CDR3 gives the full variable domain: EADIYQTPRYLVIGTGKKITLECSQTMGHDKMYWYQQDPGMELHLIHYSYGVNSTEKGDLSSESTVSRIRTEHFPLTLESARPSHTSQYLCASSVPPDWANGDTQCFGPGTRLTVL.

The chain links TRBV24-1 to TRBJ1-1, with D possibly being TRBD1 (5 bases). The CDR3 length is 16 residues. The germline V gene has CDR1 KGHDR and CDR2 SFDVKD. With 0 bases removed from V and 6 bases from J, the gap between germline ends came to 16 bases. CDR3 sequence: CATSDLRGGAAAEAFF. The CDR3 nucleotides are TGTGCCACCAGTGATTTGCGCGGTGGGGCAGCGGCTGAAGCTTTCTTT.

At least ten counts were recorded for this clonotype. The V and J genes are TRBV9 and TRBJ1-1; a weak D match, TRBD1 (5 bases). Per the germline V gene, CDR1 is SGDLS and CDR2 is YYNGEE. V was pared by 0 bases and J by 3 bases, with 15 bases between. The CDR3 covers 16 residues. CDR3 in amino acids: CASSVGAGLGDTEAFF. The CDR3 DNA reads TGTGCCAGCAGCGTAGGGGCAGGGTTAGGAGACACTGAAGCTTTCTTT.

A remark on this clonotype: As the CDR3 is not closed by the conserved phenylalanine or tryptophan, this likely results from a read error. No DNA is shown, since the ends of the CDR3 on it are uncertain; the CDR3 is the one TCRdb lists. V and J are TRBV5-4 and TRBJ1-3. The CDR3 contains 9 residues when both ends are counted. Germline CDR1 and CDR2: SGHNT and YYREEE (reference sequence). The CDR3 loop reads CASSPRLAK.